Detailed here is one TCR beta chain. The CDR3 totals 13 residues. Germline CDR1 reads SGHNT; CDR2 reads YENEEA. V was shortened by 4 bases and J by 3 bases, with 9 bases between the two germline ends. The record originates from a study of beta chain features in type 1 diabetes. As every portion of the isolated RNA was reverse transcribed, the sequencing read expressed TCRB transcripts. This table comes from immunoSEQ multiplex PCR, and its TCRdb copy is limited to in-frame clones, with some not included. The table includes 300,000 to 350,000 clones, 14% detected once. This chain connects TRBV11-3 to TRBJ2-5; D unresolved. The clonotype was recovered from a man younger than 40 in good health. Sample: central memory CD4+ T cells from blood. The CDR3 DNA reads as TGTGCCAGCAGCTATGGATCAAAAGAGACCCAGTACTTC. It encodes CASSYGSKETQYF.